Detailed here is one T cell receptor (beta chain). The antigen remains unidentified. Germline is not matched at one junction end, which may reflect a read error. Other DNA sequences in the sample encode the same CDR3. The data were taken from a study of cytomegalovirus exposure and HLA in healthy donors. This PCR relied on a set of 60 Vbeta primers and 13 Jbeta primers. This table comes from immunoSEQ multiplex PCR, and its TCRdb copy is limited to in-frame clones, with some not included. The sample has about 50,000 clones, less than 85% seen once; the top ten hold around 8.1%. Points from the study as a whole: Owing to their indistinguishability, certain V segments, notably TRBV6-2 and TRBV6-3, were excluded.

Per germline, CDR1 SGHRS and CDR2 YFSETQ. This CDR3 region has 17 residues. Source material: PBMCs. The receptor's source is a man aged 25-45 years in good health and CMV-seropositive. The chain is built from TRBV5-1 and TRBJ1-3, with TRBD1 matching 12 bases. DNA of the CDR3: TGCGCCAGCTCAACTGTAGGGACAGGGGGCGGTGGAAACACTATATATTTT. Its protein is CASSTVGTGGGGNTIYF.